This T cell receptor (beta chain) was identified during a study of blood T cell repertoires in COVID-19. Background on the study: T cells, B-cell-depleted T cells, or PBMCs provided the cDNA or gDNA that served as material.

Using immunoSEQ multiplex PCR, the repertoire was profiled, and TCRdb retains in-frame clones only, with some absent. The table shows some 510,000 clones, with 85% to 90% occurring only once. This clone has a count of ten or more. Study members were between roughly 18 and 89 years old and lived in 24 US regions. Cohort placement rested on clinical history that participants reported themselves. Cohort 3 recovered donors had two negative PCRs, clearance, or symptom resolution. The sequencing sample was made of PBMCs or T cells enriched from blood (not recorded which). The TCR comes from a woman between 40 and 50 years old who had recovered from COVID-19.

CDR3 residues: CSVAHGDYGYTF. CDR3 DNA sequence: TGCAGCGTTGCACACGGGGACTATGGCTACACCTTC. The chain recombines TRBV29-1 with TRBJ1-2; unclear D gene. CDR3 length equals 12 residues. The V and J ends lost 4 bases and 3 bases respectively, with 9 bases between them. Germline CDR1 and CDR2: SQVTM and ANQGSEA.